This T cell receptor beta chain comes out of a study of CXCR3-negative and CXCR3-positive naive CD8 T cells. Study findings and constraints: Memory cells diverged, while naive CXCR3-positive and CXCR3-negative cells had similar TRBV-TRBJ usage. Once cells were cryopreserved, CXCR3 expression went down partly, and most assays used fresh PBMCs. Both naive subsets showed comparably high diversity, and memory CD8+ cells showed much lower diversity.

On this clonotype itself: No antigen is known for it.

Libraries were UMI-labeled 5' RACE TRB cDNA. Following a re-call of the 5' RACE reads, TCRdb has one entry per CDR3 protein and lacks DNA. Recorded here are under 85,000 distinct CDR3 sequences; the top ten clones represent more than 1.5%. The length of the CDR3 is 11 residues. CDR1 is SQVTM and CDR2 is ANQGSEA in the germline V gene. This chain connects TRBV29-1 to TRBJ2-7. This clonotype was obtained from a human donor in good health. Some clones in this sample may be carry-over from other donors' samples. Sequenced: naive CXCR3- CD8+ T cells from blood. The sample's subset: CD45RO-CCR7+CD27+CD95- naive CD8+ T cells lacking CXCR3 (TNR3-). CDR3 loop: CSVEGNYEQYF.